This TCR beta chain was recorded in a study of T cells in Graves' hyperthyroidism and ophthalmopathy. The TCR beta CDR3 regions underwent amplification using RNA transcripts as the source. The TCR CDR3 first-round RT-PCR relied on the HTBI primer set. TCRdb passed the multiplex PCR reads through MiXCR, listing each CDR3 protein once. The table includes hundreds of thousands of distinct CDR3 sequences, about 15% detected once. Germline V gene data show CDR1 as SGHAT and CDR2 as FQNNGV. Trimming took off 2 bases at V and 1 base at J, with 12 bases between the two ends. The CDR3 consists of 15 residues. The study excluded patients with uncontrolled infection, other autoimmune disease, pregnancy or lactation. General study findings and limits: From stable hyperthyroidism, ophthalmopathy was set apart by a 13 V-J model.

This clonotype was seen many times. Its antigen remains unknown. V and J are TRBV11-2 and TRBJ2-7, with D tentatively TRBD1 or TRBD2 (5 bases each). The sequenced sample was blood. This sequence originates from a woman aged 35 to 49 with Graves' ophthalmopathy. The DNA for the CDR3 is TGTGCCAGCAGCTTATTGGGACCGATATCCTACGAGCAGTACTTC. Protein: CASSLLGPISYEQYF.